One sample yielded the 16 T cell receptor beta chains listed below, sequenced in a study of T cells in women clearing cervical HPV infection. Sequencing used immunoSEQ multiplex PCR; TCRdb keeps in-frame clones, though not all of them. The sample's table shows under 45,000 clones. The sequencing sample was made of blood buffy coat. The receptors were gathered from a woman aged 18-70 years with a cervical HPV16 infection that either progressed to CIN3+ or cleared (not recorded which).

For this clone: The read terminates 3 residues ahead of where the CDR3 ends, so the germline J gene completes it. The chain joins TRBV18 to TRBJ2-3; TRBD1 agrees at 9 bases. The CDR3 consists of 15 residues. V lost 6 bases, J lost 4 bases, and 8 bases stayed unmatched. The germline CDR1 and CDR2 sequences are KGHSH and LQKENI. The DNA read from the CDR3 is TGTGCCAGCTCCCCCGGGACAGGGTTCTCAGATACG. Translated, it gives CASSPGTGFSDT. The entire CDR3 is CASSPGTGFSDTQYF.

On this clone itself: Read data end 3 residues before the CDR3 end; the end is taken from the germline J gene. The chain recombines TRBV19 with TRBJ2-7; weak D call: TRBD2 (5 bases). There are 16 residues in the CDR3. Trimming took off 3 bases at V and 1 base at J, with 16 bases between the two ends. Germline V gives CDR1 LNHDA, CDR2 SQIVND (reference sequence). The CDR3 here is CASSILVSPGSYEQYF. CDR3 DNA, as far as it was read: TGTGCCAGTAGTATTCTAGTGTCCCCGGGGTCCTACGAG.

CDR3 sequence: CASSQDTAGGAYEQYF. The DNA read from the CDR3 is TGTGCCAGCAGCCAAGATACAGCGGGTGGTGCCTACGAG. The chain joins TRBV3-1 (or the pseudogene TRBV3-2) to TRBJ2-7; D possibly corresponds to TRBD2 (6 bases). The CDR3 end lies 3 residues beyond the end of the read and is filled in from the germline J gene. V lost 0 bases and J lost 2, with 14 bases in between. The CDR3 is made up of 16 amino acids. The germline CDR1 and CDR2 sequences are LGHDT and YNNKEL (reference sequence).

About this clone itself: The read ends 3 residues shy of where the CDR3 ends; the end is completed using the germline J gene. The chain joins TRBV19 to TRBJ1-4, with TRBD1 matching 9 bases. Germline CDR1 reads LNHDA; CDR2 reads SQIVND (reference sequence). Trimming cost V 10 bases and J 8 bases; bases outside gene matches: 2. The CDR3 is 11 amino acids. CDR3 bases read: TGTGCCACCGGACAGGGGGAAAAA. The encoded protein is CATGQGEK. The entire CDR3 protein is CATGQGEKLFF.

As for this clone: The read is 3 residues too short to cover the CDR3 end, so that end is filled in from the germline J gene. The genes are TRBV9 and TRBJ1-1; D gene unclear. Germline assignment: CDR1 SGDLS and CDR2 YYNGEE. CDR3 length: 14 residues. The V and J ends lost 4 bases and 1 base respectively, with 11 bases between them. The CDR3: CASSLGAGNTEAFF. CDR3 DNA, as far as it was read: TGTGCCAGCAGCCTAGGAGCAGGGAACACTGAA.

Concerning this clone itself: Coverage ceases 3 residues before the CDR3 finishes, and the germline J gene fills in the end. V gene TRBV7-8 combines with J gene TRBJ2-2; TRBD2 aligns across 7 bases. V was clipped by 3 bases and J by 6 bases; unmatched bases: 7. This CDR3 is 15 amino acids long. The germline gives CDR1 SGHVS, CDR2 FQNEAQ. Partial CDR3 DNA: TGTGCCAGCAGCTTCTCCGGGGGGAGACCCGGGGAG. This translates into CASSFSGGRPGE. The entire CDR3 sequence reads CASSFSGGRPGELFF. Full variable domain (rest looked up from reference TRBV7-8 and TRBJ2-2): GAGVSQSPRYKVAKRGQDVALRCDPISGHVSLFWYQQALGQGPEFLTYFQNEAQLDKSGLPSDRFFAERPEGSVSTLKIQRTQQEDSAVYLCASSFSGGRPGELFFGEGSRLTVL.

Worth noting for this clone: Coverage ceases 3 residues before the CDR3 finishes, and the germline J gene fills in the end. The V gene is TRBV12-3 or TRBV12-4, the J gene TRBJ2-7; 7 bases match TRBD1. This CDR3 contains 13 residues. J was trimmed by 1 base and V by 6 bases; bases with no gene match: 3. This CDR3 is CASRGTVSYEQYF. The CDR3 bases that were read are TGTGCCAGCAGGGGGACAGTTTCCTACGAG.

On this clone itself: Coverage ceases 3 residues before the CDR3 finishes, and the germline J gene fills in the end. This chain connects TRBV5-1 to TRBJ1-2; TRBD1 matches at 9 bases. With 4 bases clipped from V and 1 base from J, the junction kept 8 bases outside the gene matches. The CDR3 sequence is 16 residues long. The germline CDR1 and CDR2 sequences are SGHRS and YFSETQ. The sequenced part of the CDR3 DNA is TGCGCCAGCAGCCCGGGACAGGGACAACTTAACTATGGC. Translation: CASSPGQGQLNYG. The full CDR3 protein is CASSPGQGQLNYGYTF.

As for this clone: The read is 3 residues too short to cover the CDR3 end, so that end is filled in from the germline J gene. The chain links TRBV2 to TRBJ2-1, with D tentatively TRBD1 (5 bases). The germline V gene encodes CDR1 SNHLY and CDR2 FYNNEI. The CDR3 extends over 15 amino acids. V was trimmed by 2 bases and J by 7 bases, leaving 15 bases between them. The CDR3 loop is CASSERSGRTNEQFF. CDR3 DNA (partial): TGTGCCAGCAGTGAAAGGTCAGGGCGGACGAATGAG.

CDR3 DNA (partial): TGTGCCAGCAGCGTCGGGTCCCTGTCAGATACG. This codes for CASSVGSLSDT. The CDR3 reads in full as CASSVGSLSDTQYF. The chain has TRBV5-4 and TRBJ2-3; no reliable D call. The DNA ends 3 residues before the CDR3 does, and the rest of the CDR3 is filled in from the germline J gene. Germline V lookup: CDR1 SGHNT, CDR2 YYREEE (reference sequence). Trimming took 4 bases from V and 4 from J, leaving 13 bases between them. CDR3 length: 14 residues.

As regards this clone: The missing CDR3 end, 3 residues past where the read stops, is filled in from the germline J gene. The J gene is TRBJ2-1, the V gene TRBV14; 10 nucleotides match TRBD2. J lost 3 bases, V lost 4 bases, and 3 bases had no gene match. Germline V CDR1 and CDR2: SGHDN, FVKESK. The length of the CDR3 is 15 residues. The CDR3 DNA, read in part, is TGTGCCAGCAGCCCCCAGCGGGGGGGCTACAATGAG. This codes for CASSPQRGGYNE. The full CDR3 protein reads CASSPQRGGYNEQFF.

Regarding this clone: The CDR3 extends 3 residues past the end of the read, so its final part is completed from the germline J gene. The V call is TRBV7-9, the J call TRBJ2-3, with D hard to call. Germline V gives CDR1 SEHNR, CDR2 FQNEAQ (reference sequence). This CDR3 contains 15 residues. Trimming left V 5 bases short and J 4 bases short, with 16 bases between. The CDR3 here is CASSLKSLEADTQYF. The part of the CDR3 DNA that was read is TGTGCCAGCAGCCTAAAATCCCTCGAAGCAGATACG. The full variable domain, rest sourced from reference TRBV7-9 and TRBJ2-3, is DTGVSQNPRHKITKRGQNVTFRCDPISEHNRLYWYRQTLGQGPEFLTYFQNEAQLEKSRLLSDRFSAERPKGSFSTLEIQRTEQGDSAMYLCASSLKSLEADTQYFGPGTRLTVL.

Comment on this clone: Coverage ceases 3 residues before the CDR3 finishes, and the germline J gene fills in the end. The chain is built from TRBV7-9 and TRBJ1-2; D gene uncertain. Trimming removed 1 base at V and 0 bases at J, with 6 bases between. CDR1 and CDR2 (germline): SEHNR, FQNEAQ (reference sequence). The CDR3 totals 14 residues. CDR3 DNA, as far as it was read: TGTGCCAGCAGCTTAGATACAACTAACTATGGC. Its protein product is CASSLDTTNYG. In full, the CDR3 reads CASSLDTTNYGYTF.

This CDR3 reads CASSLGGATEAFF. CDR3 bases read: TGTGCCAGCAGCTTAGGAGGGGCCACTGAA. The chain employs TRBV11-3 and TRBJ1-1, with D possibly matching TRBD1 (5 bases). The read finishes 3 residues shy of the CDR3 end, and the germline J gene is used to complete it. CDR3 length: 13 amino acids. V shed 1 base and J shed 4 bases, with 7 bases lying between them. Germline values: CDR1 SGHNT, CDR2 YENEEA.

As regards this clone: From the germline J gene comes the end of the CDR3, since the read stops 3 residues before it. The chain carries TRBV20-1 and TRBJ1-1; D unresolved. Trimming removed 0 bases at V and 1 base at J, with 6 bases between. The CDR3 spans 13 residues. The germline V gene has CDR1 DFQATT and CDR2 SNEGSKA (reference sequence). The covered CDR3 bases are TGCAGTGCTAGAGATTCAGGGAACACTGAA. It is translated as CSARDSGNTE. In full, the CDR3 reads CSARDSGNTEAFF.

Notes on this clone: The read is 3 residues too short to cover the CDR3 end, so that end is filled in from the germline J gene. The rearrangement joins TRBV2 to TRBJ1-4; unclear D gene. Deletions cut 1 base from V and 7 bases from J, with 4 bases between. This CDR3 contains 12 residues. Germline V gene sequence: CDR1 SNHLY, CDR2 FYNNEI. The part of the CDR3 DNA that was read is TGTGCCAGCAGTGAAGAGGGTGAAAAA. Amino acids: CASSEEGEK. The CDR3, in full, reads CASSEEGEKLFF.